These 23 T cell receptor beta chains originate from one sample sequenced in a study of shared clonotypes between healthy human individuals. Using immunoSEQ multiplex PCR, the repertoire was profiled, and TCRdb retains in-frame clones only, with some absent. The sample has roughly 1,500,000 clones; 95% to 99% are singletons. Specimen: naive CD4+ T cells sorted from blood. Described subset: CD45RA+ positively selected. The receptors derive from a man under 40 in good health.

The chain uses TRBV28 and TRBJ1-5; no firm D call. This CDR3 is 15 amino acids long. From germline, CDR1 is MDHEN and CDR2 SYDVKM. Trimming cost V 6 bases and J 0 bases, with 12 bases left between them. CDR3 in amino acids: CASRSGGGSNQPQHF. The CDR3 DNA is TGTGCCAGCAGGTCAGGTGGAGGTAGCAATCAGCCCCAGCATTTT.

The chain employs TRBV6-1 and TRBJ1-2; 8 bases are shared with TRBD1. This CDR3 region has 17 residues. The J segment lost 5 bases and the V segment lost 4 bases, leaving 15 bases of the junction unmatched. The germline V gene has CDR1 MNHNS and CDR2 SASEGT. CDR3 region: CASSGGQGANDPYGYTF. The CDR3 nucleotides read TGTGCCAGCAGTGGCGGACAGGGAGCTAACGATCCATATGGCTACACCTTC.

Regarding this clone: An end of the junction does not agree with germline; a read error may underlie this. V and J are TRBV6-6 and TRBJ1-4; D perhaps matches TRBD1 (6 bases). The CDR3 has 12 residues. The germline V gene encodes CDR1 MNHNY and CDR2 SVGAGI (reference sequence). The CDR3 sequence: CASTGENAKLFF. DNA of the CDR3: TGTGCCAGCACAGGGGAGAATGCAAAACTGTTTTTT.

For this clone: The same CDR3 is also encoded by other DNA sequences in this sample. CDR3 loop: CASSLDGGGTDTQYF. The CDR3, as DNA: TGTGCCAGCAGCTTGGATGGTGGGGGCACAGATACGCAGTATTTT. The V call is TRBV5-4, the J call TRBJ2-3; D gene ambiguous. V lost 0 bases and J 1 base, leaving 9 bases between the germline ends. This CDR3 region has 15 residues. CDR1 and CDR2 (germline): SGHNT, YYREEE (reference sequence).

This chain links TRBV9 with TRBJ2-7; maybe TRBD1 (6 bases). Germline CDR1 SGDLS, CDR2 YYNGEE. The length of the CDR3 is 14 residues. Trimming removed 1 base at V and 2 bases at J, with 10 bases between. The CDR3 reads CASSVNQGPYEQYF. The CDR3 DNA reads TGTGCCAGCAGCGTAAATCAGGGGCCCTACGAGCAGTACTTC.

This chain links TRBV4-1 with TRBJ2-7; D is tentatively TRBD1 or TRBD2 (5 bases each). V lost 0 bases to trimming and J lost 1 base, with 13 bases between them. Germline assignment: CDR1 MGHRA and CDR2 YSYEKL. The CDR3 covers 16 residues. Here the CDR3 reads CASSQDPGLLSYEQYF. Here the CDR3 DNA reads TGCGCCAGCAGCCAAGATCCGGGGCTACTGTCCTACGAGCAGTACTTC.

This chain connects TRBV7-2 to TRBJ2-7; 9 bases line up with TRBD2. J gave up 0 bases and V 2 bases, and 2 bases lay outside the gene matches. Germline V lookup: CDR1 SGHTA, CDR2 FQGNSA. The CDR3 runs to 15 residues. The CDR3 protein is CASSLRREGSYEQYF. CDR3 nucleotide sequence: TGTGCCAGCAGCTTAAGGCGGGAGGGCTCCTACGAGCAGTACTTC.

The V call is TRBV6-5, the J call TRBJ1-2; no clear D gene. The CDR3 runs 12 residues. V was cut by 6 bases and J by 4 bases, with 9 bases left in between. Germline values: CDR1 MNHEY, CDR2 SVGAGI. The CDR3 coding sequence is TGTGCCAGCAGCCCTCAGCCCTATGGCTACACCTTC. Encoded protein: CASSPQPYGYTF.

The V and J genes are TRBV7-2 and TRBJ2-3, with unresolved D. Looked up from germline, CDR1 is SGHTA and CDR2 is FQGNSA. This CDR3 is built from 15 residues. The V gene lost 3 bases and the J gene lost 6 bases, with 16 bases spanning the gap. CDR3 region: CASSFVVSHSDTQYF. In DNA, the CDR3 is TGTGCCAGCAGCTTCGTTGTATCGCACTCGGATACGCAGTATTTT.

This rearrangement joins TRBV5-1 to TRBJ1-2; D might be TRBD1 (5 bases). CDR1 and CDR2 (germline): SGHRS, YFSETQ. The ends were cut back, 1 base at V and 4 bases at J, with 11 bases in the middle. This CDR3 comprises 14 residues. The CDR3 DNA reads TGCGCCAGCAGCTTGCCGGGGCTGGGCTATGGCTACACCTTC. Encoded protein: CASSLPGLGYGYTF.

J is TRBJ1-2 and V is TRBV30; a weak D match, TRBD1 (6 bases). Between the trimmed V and J ends, which lost 5 bases and 2 bases, there was a span of 18 bases. This CDR3 spans 15 amino acids. Germline CDR1 reads GTSNPN; CDR2 reads SVGIG (reference sequence). In DNA form, the CDR3 reads TGTGCCTGGTCTCATCTTGGGGGCACGAACTATGGCTACACCTTC. This translates into CAWSHLGGTNYGYTF.

The V gene is TRBV28, the J gene TRBJ2-7, with D tentatively TRBD2 (5 bases). CDR1 is MDHEN, CDR2 SYDVKM, per germline. V shed 3 bases and J shed 1 base, with 13 bases lying between them. The CDR3 is 15 amino acids. The CDR3 spells CASSFGDLSSYEQYF. Written as DNA, the CDR3 is TGTGCCAGCAGTTTCGGGGATTTATCTTCCTACGAGCAGTACTTC. Filled out from reference TRBV28 and TRBJ2-7, the complete variable domain reads DVKVTQSSRYLVKRTGEKVFLECVQDMDHENMFWYRQDPGLGLRLIYFSYDVKMKEKGDIPEGYSVSREKKERFSLILESASTNQTSMYLCASSFGDLSSYEQYFGPGTRLTVT.

The V gene is TRBV10-2, the J gene TRBJ2-1; a weak D match, TRBD1 (6 bases). The ends were cut back, 6 bases at V and 0 bases at J, with 12 bases in the middle. This CDR3 has 15 amino acids. Germline V gives CDR1 WSHSY, CDR2 SAAADI. Written as DNA, the CDR3 is TGCGCCAGCAGGGGGACACCGAGCTCCTACAATGAGCAGTTCTTC. Its protein is CASRGTPSSYNEQFF.

J is TRBJ1-2 and V is TRBV6-1, with D perhaps TRBD1 (6 bases). CDR1 is MNHNS, CDR2 SASEGT, per germline. The ends were cut back, 0 bases at V and 4 bases at J, with 12 bases in the middle. The CDR3 totals 15 residues. CDR3 amino acids: CASSEAFHRVYGYTF. CDR3 nucleotides: TGTGCCAGCAGTGAAGCGTTTCACAGGGTCTATGGCTACACCTTC.

The rearrangement uses TRBV28 and TRBJ1-5; the D is unclear. Germline V gene sequence: CDR1 MDHEN, CDR2 SYDVKM. This CDR3 contains 16 residues. The V end lost 6 bases, the J end lost 0 bases, and 15 bases lay between the germline ends. DNA of the CDR3: TGTGCCAGCAGCCATCTCGGCAGTGGTAGCAATCAGCCCCAGCATTTT. Translation gives CASSHLGSGSNQPQHF.

This clone was counted once. J is TRBJ2-5 and V is TRBV6-5; 8 nucleotides agree with TRBD1. Trimming at V came to 4 bases and at J to 4 bases, leaving 5 bases not matched to a gene. The CDR3 has 14 residues. CDR1 is MNHEY and CDR2 is SVGAGI in the germline V gene. In nucleotides, the CDR3 is TGTGCCAGCAGTTTTCAAGACAGGGGAGAGACCCAGTACTTC. Protein product: CASSFQDRGETQYF.

The rearrangement joins TRBV7-8 to TRBJ2-3; 14 nucleotides align to TRBD2. Germline V gene sequence: CDR1 SGHVS, CDR2 FQNEAQ. The CDR3 contains 16 residues. V trimming: 4 bases; J trimming: 4 bases; junction bases outside the gene matches: 4. The DNA for the CDR3 is TGTGCCAGCAGCTCCCCGGGACTAGCGGGGGCAGATACGCAGTATTTT. Its translation: CASSSPGLAGADTQYF.

The CDR3 spells CASSLVSGDTEAFF. As DNA, the CDR3 is TGTGCCAGCAGCTTAGTTTCAGGGGACACTGAAGCTTTCTTT. This chain connects TRBV11-2 to TRBJ1-1; D may be TRBD1 (6 bases). Germline CDR1 reads SGHAT; CDR2 reads FQNNGV. This CDR3 has 14 residues. V was pared by 1 base and J by 3 bases, with 9 bases between.

The J gene is TRBJ2-1, the V gene TRBV29-1, with 11 bases that match TRBD2. Germline CDR1 SQVTM, CDR2 ANQGSEA. V trimming: 8 bases; J trimming: 4 bases; junction bases outside the gene matches: 10. The CDR3 spans 15 residues. The CDR3 spells CSLRPGLAAYNEQFF. The CDR3 region has the DNA TGCAGCTTACGCCCGGGACTAGCGGCTTACAATGAGCAGTTCTTC.

This chain links TRBV5-6 with TRBJ2-3; weak D call: TRBD1 (6 bases). This CDR3 comprises 16 residues. V shed 1 base and J shed 1 base, with 13 bases lying between them. Per germline, CDR1 SGHDT and CDR2 YYEEEE. As DNA, the CDR3 is TGTGCCAGCAGCTTGACAGGGTCTATTGGCACAGATACGCAGTATTTT. Protein: CASSLTGSIGTDTQYF.

Details on this clone: Distinct nucleotide sequences in the sample also encode this CDR3. J is TRBJ1-2 and V is TRBV28, with D hard to call. Per germline, CDR1 MDHEN and CDR2 SYDVKM. The CDR3 spans 12 residues. The ends were cut back, 6 bases at V and 4 bases at J, with 9 bases in the middle. The CDR3 DNA reads TGTGCCAGCAGCCCAGGTATCTATGGCTACACCTTC. Translated, it gives CASSPGIYGYTF.

The chain combines TRBV5-1 with TRBJ2-2, with 9 bases matching TRBD2. The V gene end was trimmed by 1 base and the J gene end by 6 bases; junction bases not matched to a gene: 4. The CDR3 covers 15 residues. Germline lookup yields CDR1 SGHRS and CDR2 YFSETQ. CDR3 sequence: CASSLSPSGAGELFF. The CDR3 coding sequence is TGCGCCAGCAGCTTGTCTCCTAGCGGGGCCGGGGAGCTGTTTTTT.

The chain joins TRBV5-1 to TRBJ1-4; D is undetermined. The germline V gene encodes CDR1 SGHRS and CDR2 YFSETQ. The V and J ends lost 6 bases and 8 bases respectively, with 20 bases between them. The CDR3 length is 15 residues. CDR3 nucleotides: TGCGCCAGCAAGTTGACGGCATCCCTTGGGGAAAAACTGTTTTTT. This encodes CASKLTASLGEKLFF.